A selection of T cell receptor beta chains follows, all from one sample in a study of T-cell memory formation after mild COVID-19. TCRdb re-analysed the 5' RACE reads in MiXCR, keeping a single row per CDR3 protein. The sample gives hundreds of thousands of distinct CDR3 sequences, 12% to 15% of which show up once; 22% is in the top ten. The source material was PBMCs or a T cell subset sorted from them (not recorded which). The receptors were sampled from a man younger than 30 who had mild COVID-19 (a few samples of this study predate the infection). Cell type and time point are not known. The CDR3 runs from the conserved cysteine through the conserved F or W. D genes are given only for firm matches. Rows give clone size only sometimes, using once, few, many, or a class for an expanded clone.

abundance	v_gene	j_gene	d_gene	CDR3nt	CDR3aa
few	TRBV12-3/TRBV12-4	TRBJ1-2	NA	TGTGCCAGCAGGTTTGGCAGCAACTATGGCTACACCTTC	CASRFGSNYGYTF
NA	TRBV5-6	TRBJ2-7	TRBD1	TGTGCCAGCAGCTTTGGGACAGGTTTCAACGAGCAGTACTTC	CASSFGTGFNEQYF
NA	TRBV5-1	TRBJ1-1	NA	TGCGCCAGCAGCTTGGCCGACAGGAACACTGAAGCTTTCTTT	CASSLADRNTEAFF
many	TRBV7-2	TRBJ1-2	NA	TGTGCCAGCACCCCAGATCATAACTATGGCTACACCTTC	CASTPDHNYGYTF
few	TRBV7-9	TRBJ2-6	TRBD1	TGTGCCAGCAGCTCACCGGGACAGCCGATCTCTGGGGCCAACGTCCTGACTTTC	CASSSPGQPISGANVLTF
few	TRBV24-1	TRBJ2-3	TRBD1	TGTGCCACCAGTGAGCCAGGACAGGGGGCAGCTGATACGCAGTATTTT	CATSEPGQGAADTQYF
NA	TRBV4-2	TRBJ2-1	NA	TGTGCCAGCAGCCTGATGTCAGGACTCCATAACCTTGGTGAGCAGTTCTTC	CASSLMSGLHNLGEQFF
many	TRBV4-1	TRBJ2-5	TRBD1	TGCGCCAGCAGCCAGAACGTAGGGGGCGGAGAGACCCAGTACTTC	CASSQNVGGGETQYF
NA	TRBV5-4	TRBJ2-1	NA	TGTGCCAGCAGCTTCCGGACCAGGACAGACTCCTACAATGAGCAGTTCTTC	CASSFRTRTDSYNEQFF
NA	TRBV7-2	TRBJ2-1	NA	TGTGCCAGCAGCTCCCAGGACTGGTCCAATGAGCAGTTCTTC	CASSSQDWSNEQFF
NA	TRBV4-3	TRBJ2-5	NA	TGCGCCAGCAGCCAAGAAGGTCCGGGGAGCCAAGAGACCCAGTACTTC	CASSQEGPGSQETQYF
few	TRBV27	TRBJ2-1	NA	TGTGCCAGCAGTTTATCCGGGTGGGGCAATGAGCAGTTCTTC	CASSLSGWGNEQFF
few	TRBV5-1	TRBJ1-6	NA	TGCGCCAGCAGCTTGGGGGGGGCTAATTCACCCCTCCACTTT	CASSLGGANSPLHF
NA	TRBV4-1	TRBJ2-3	NA	TGCGCCAGCAGCCAAGATCCGGGGTGGGCAGATACGCAGTATTTT	CASSQDPGWADTQYF
NA	TRBV4-1	TRBJ2-5	TRBD1	TGCGCCAGCAGCCTGTTCTGGACAGGGGAAGAGACCCAGTACTTC	CASSLFWTGEETQYF
NA	TRBV4-3	TRBJ1-2	NA	TGCGCCAGCAGCCAAGTGGCAGGGGCCAACTATGGCTACACCTTC	CASSQVAGANYGYTF
NA	TRBV5-1	TRBJ2-5	TRBD2	TGCGCCAGCAGCTTGGAGGCTAGCGGAGCCCAAGAGACCCAGTACTTC	CASSLEASGAQETQYF
NA	TRBV28	TRBJ2-3	NA	TGTGCCAGCAGTATCCCACAGGGCACAGATACGCAGTATTTT	CASSIPQGTDTQYF
few	TRBV6-6	TRBJ1-4	NA	TGTGCCAGCAGTTACGGGACCGGGACGATTGGAAAACTGTTTTTT	CASSYGTGTIGKLFF
NA	TRBV7-6	TRBJ1-1	TRBD1	TGTGCCAGCACCAGAGACAGGGGAGCCACTGAAGCTTTCTTT	CASTRDRGATEAFF
many	TRBV6-5	TRBJ1-1	NA	TGTGCCAGCAGTTACCGTCGGCCAGGTACTGAAGCTTTCTTT	CASSYRRPGTEAFF
NA	TRBV5-1	TRBJ1-2	NA	TGCGCCAGCGGAGACCTCACGGTGTATGGCTACACCTTC	CASGDLTVYGYTF
NA	TRBV11-2	TRBJ2-3	NA	TGTGCCAGCAGCTTAGATGGGATCCGGGGCGCAGATACGCAGTATTTT	CASSLDGIRGADTQYF
few	TRBV21-1	TRBJ1-4	NA	TGTGCCAGCAGCAAAGTCCTCCAGGGGTCCGAAAAACTGTTTTTT	CASSKVLQGSEKLFF
few	TRBV15	TRBJ2-1	NA	TGTGCCACCAGCAGAGATCGGATCTCCTACAATGAGCAGTTCTTC	CATSRDRISYNEQFF
few	TRBV3-1	TRBJ1-5	TRBD1	TGTGCCAGCAGCCAAACGGCAGGGGGCCGGCAGCCCCAGCATTTT	CASSQTAGGRQPQHF
NA	TRBV12-3/TRBV12-4	TRBJ2-1	TRBD2	TGTGCCAGCAGCCCCGGGGGGGCGGGCTCCTACAATGAGCAGTTCTTC	CASSPGGAGSYNEQFF
few	TRBV7-6	TRBJ2-1	NA	TGTGCCAGCAGCTCCCCACTCCGGGGACGGCACAATGAGCAGTTCTTC	CASSSPLRGRHNEQFF
NA	TRBV5-1	TRBJ1-1	NA	TGCGCCAGCAGCTTGCAGGGGATGGAAACTGAAGCTTTCTTT	CASSLQGMETEAFF
many	TRBV15	TRBJ2-2	NA	TGTGCCACCAGCAGTCAGAACACCGGGGAGCTGTTTTTT	CATSSQNTGELFF
NA	TRBV27	TRBJ2-3	NA	TGTGCCAGCAGTTTCGCAGGGACGCCAGATACGCAGTATTTT	CASSFAGTPDTQYF
NA	TRBV29-1	TRBJ1-4	NA	TGCAGCGTGAGATACAACTGGAATGAAAAACTGTTTTTT	CSVRYNWNEKLFF
NA	TRBV12-3/TRBV12-4	TRBJ2-3	TRBD2	TGTGCCAGCAGACGAGGACTAGCGGGGGGGCGCAGGCAGTATTTT	CASRRGLAGGRRQYF
few	TRBV28	TRBJ1-2	NA	TGTGCCACCGCTGATCAGGGGTTGAACGATGGCTACACCTTC	CATADQGLNDGYTF
few	TRBV5-1	TRBJ2-5	NA	TGCGCCAGCAGCTGGGCCACCGGGGGCGAGACCCAGTACTTC	CASSWATGGETQYF
few	TRBV6-6	TRBJ1-1	TRBD1	TGTGCCGGACGGACAGGCGAGAGGAACACTGAAGCTTTCTTT	CAGRTGERNTEAFF
many	TRBV6-4	TRBJ2-1	TRBD2	TGTGCCAGCAGTCCGACTAGCGGGGAGTACAATGAGCAGTTCTTC	CASSPTSGEYNEQFF
many	TRBV12-3/TRBV12-4	TRBJ2-3	NA	TGTGCCAGCAGGCCGACAGGCCACACAGATACGCAGTATTTT	CASRPTGHTDTQYF
once	TRBV28	TRBJ1-1	NA	TGTGCCAGCAGTCCATCGCGGAGGGGATCTGAAGCTTTCTTT	CASSPSRRGSEAFF
many	TRBV5-1	TRBJ2-1	TRBD2	TGCGCCAGCAGCTTGTCCCTAGCGGGGGGCAATGAGCAGTTCTTC	CASSLSLAGGNEQFF
few	TRBV27	TRBJ2-6	NA	TGTGCCAGCAGTCAGTTAGGGGCTGGGGCCAACGTCCTGACTTTC	CASSQLGAGANVLTF
many	TRBV23-1	TRBJ2-1	TRBD2	TGCGAGGAGGGGAGGGGCGCCGGGGCGAGCTCCTACAATGAGCAGTTCTTC	CEEGRGAGASSYNEQFF
NA	TRBV9	TRBJ2-3	NA	TGTGCCAGCAGCGCGACCACAGATACGCAGTATTTT	CASSATTDTQYF
NA	TRBV7-9	TRBJ2-3	NA	TGTGCCAGCAACCAAGGGGGACCAGATACGCAGTATTTT	CASNQGGPDTQYF
few	TRBV7-9	TRBJ1-5	NA	TGTGCCAGCAGCCTCGGGACCGGAGGCCTAGGGCCCCAGCATTTT	CASSLGTGGLGPQHF
NA	TRBV18	TRBJ2-7	NA	TGTGCCAGCTCATCCCCGACAGGTTCCCCCTACGAGCAGTACTTC	CASSSPTGSPYEQYF
NA	TRBV25-1	TRBJ2-7	NA	TGTGCCAGCAGTGTACGAAGGGAGAGACACGAGCAGTACTTC	CASSVRRERHEQYF